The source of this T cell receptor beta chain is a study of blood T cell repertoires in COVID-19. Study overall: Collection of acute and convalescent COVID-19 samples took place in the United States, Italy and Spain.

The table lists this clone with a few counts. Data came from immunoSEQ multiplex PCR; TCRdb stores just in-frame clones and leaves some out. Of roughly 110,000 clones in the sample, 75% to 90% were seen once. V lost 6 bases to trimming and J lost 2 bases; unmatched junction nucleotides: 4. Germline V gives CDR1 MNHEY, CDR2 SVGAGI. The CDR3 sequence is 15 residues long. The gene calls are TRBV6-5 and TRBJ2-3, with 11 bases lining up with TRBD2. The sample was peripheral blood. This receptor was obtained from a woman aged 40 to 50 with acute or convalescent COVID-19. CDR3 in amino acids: CASRTGLAVTDTQYF. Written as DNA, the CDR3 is TGTGCCAGCAGAACGGGACTAGCGGTCACAGATACGCAGTATTTT.